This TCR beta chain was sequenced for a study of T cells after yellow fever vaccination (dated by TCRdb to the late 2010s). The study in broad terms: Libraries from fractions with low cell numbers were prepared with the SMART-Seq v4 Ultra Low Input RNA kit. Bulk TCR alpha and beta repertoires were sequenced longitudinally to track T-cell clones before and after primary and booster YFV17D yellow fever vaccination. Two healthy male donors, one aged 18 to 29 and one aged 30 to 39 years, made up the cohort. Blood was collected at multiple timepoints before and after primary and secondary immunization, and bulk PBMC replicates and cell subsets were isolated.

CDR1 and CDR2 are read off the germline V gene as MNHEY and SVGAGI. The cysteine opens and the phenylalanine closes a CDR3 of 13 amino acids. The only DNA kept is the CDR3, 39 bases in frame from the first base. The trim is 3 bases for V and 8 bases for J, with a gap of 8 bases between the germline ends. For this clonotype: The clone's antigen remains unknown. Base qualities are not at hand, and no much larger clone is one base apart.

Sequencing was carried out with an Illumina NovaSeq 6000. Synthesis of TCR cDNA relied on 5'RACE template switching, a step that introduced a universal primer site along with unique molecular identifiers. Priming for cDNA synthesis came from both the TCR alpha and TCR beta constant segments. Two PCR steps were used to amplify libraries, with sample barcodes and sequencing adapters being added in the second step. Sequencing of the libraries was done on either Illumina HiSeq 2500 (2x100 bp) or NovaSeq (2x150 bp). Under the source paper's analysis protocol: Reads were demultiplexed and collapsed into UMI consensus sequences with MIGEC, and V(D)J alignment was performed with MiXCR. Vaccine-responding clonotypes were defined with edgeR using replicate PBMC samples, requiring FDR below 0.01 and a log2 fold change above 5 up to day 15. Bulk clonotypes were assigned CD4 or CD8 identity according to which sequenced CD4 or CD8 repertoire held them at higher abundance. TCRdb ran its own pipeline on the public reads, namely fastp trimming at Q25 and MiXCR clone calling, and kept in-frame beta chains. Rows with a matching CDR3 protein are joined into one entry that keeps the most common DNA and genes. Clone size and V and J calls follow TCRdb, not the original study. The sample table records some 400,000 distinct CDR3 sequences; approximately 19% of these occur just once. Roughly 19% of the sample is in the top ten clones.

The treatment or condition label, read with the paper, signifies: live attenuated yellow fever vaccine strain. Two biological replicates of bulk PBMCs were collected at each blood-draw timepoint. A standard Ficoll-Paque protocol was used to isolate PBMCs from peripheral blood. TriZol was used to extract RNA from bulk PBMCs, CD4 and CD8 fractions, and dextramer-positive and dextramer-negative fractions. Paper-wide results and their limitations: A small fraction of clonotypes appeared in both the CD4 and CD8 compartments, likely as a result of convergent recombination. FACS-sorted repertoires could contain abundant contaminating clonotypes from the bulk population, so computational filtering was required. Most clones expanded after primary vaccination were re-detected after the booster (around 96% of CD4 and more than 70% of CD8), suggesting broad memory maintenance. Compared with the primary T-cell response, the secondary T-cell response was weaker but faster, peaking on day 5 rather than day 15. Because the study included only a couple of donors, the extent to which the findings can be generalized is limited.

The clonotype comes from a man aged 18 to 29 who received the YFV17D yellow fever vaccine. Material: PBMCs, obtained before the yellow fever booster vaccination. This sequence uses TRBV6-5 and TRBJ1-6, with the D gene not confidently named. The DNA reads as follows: TGTGCCAGCAGTTATTCAGGAGATTCACCCCTCCACTTT. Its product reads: CASSYSGDSPLHF.